This is a list of T cell receptor beta chains from one sample in a study of blood T cell repertoires in COVID-19. Sequencing used immunoSEQ multiplex PCR; TCRdb keeps in-frame clones, though not all of them. Of about 93,000 clones listed, around 86% are singletons. Sequenced sample: peripheral blood. The receptors here all came from a man aged 60 to 69 with COVID-19, enrolled during active disease. The CDR3 runs from the conserved cysteine through the conserved F or W. A D gene is named only where the DNA matches it firmly. Rows give clone size only sometimes, using once, few, many, or a class for an expanded clone.

V gene	clone size	D gene	J gene	CDR3 DNA	CDR3 protein
TRBV30	NA	NA	TRBJ2-1	TGTGCCTGGAGTGTACAAGTCAATGAGCAGTTCTTC	CAWSVQVNEQFF
TRBV5-6	NA	NA	TRBJ2-2	TGTGCCAGCAGCTTTAACACAGACACCGGGGAGCTGTTTTTT	CASSFNTDTGELFF
TRBV6-5	NA	NA	TRBJ2-1	TGTGCCAGCAGACCAGCGGGCCAACCCTACAATGAGCAGTTCTTC	CASRPAGQPYNEQFF
TRBV15	NA	TRBD1	TRBJ1-2	TGTGCCACCAGCAGAGATCTCGGGACAGGGAACTATGGCTACACCTTC	CATSRDLGTGNYGYTF
TRBV11-3	NA	NA	TRBJ2-2	TGTGCCAGCATCCGTACCCAGGGTTCCGGGGAGCTGTTTTTT	CASIRTQGSGELFF
TRBV30	NA	NA	TRBJ1-1	TGTGCCTGGGCGCGATCAGGGGCCACTGAAGCTTTCTTT	CAWARSGATEAFF
TRBV19	NA	NA	TRBJ2-7	TGTGCCAGTAGTATAGCGGACTCTTTAGCCTACGAGCAGTACTTC	CASSIADSLAYEQYF
TRBV18	NA	TRBD1	TRBJ2-2	TGTGCCAGCTCCCCTAGACAGGGAGAGACCGGGGAGCTGTTTTTT	CASSPRQGETGELFF
TRBV7-9	NA	TRBD1	TRBJ1-3	TGTGCCAGCAGTCCCGCAGGGGGCTCTGGAAACACCATATATTTT	CASSPAGGSGNTIYF
TRBV29-1	NA	NA	TRBJ2-2	TGCAGCGTTGAAGTCGGGATGAGCACCGGGGAGCTGTTTTTT	CSVEVGMSTGELFF
TRBV14	NA	NA	TRBJ1-3	TGTGCCAGCAGCCAATCATCCACTGGAAACACCATATATTTT	CASSQSSTGNTIYF
TRBV2	NA	NA	TRBJ2-7	TGTGCCAGCATGAGACCGGGACATAGGCCCTACGAGCAGTACTTC	CASMRPGHRPYEQYF
TRBV2	NA	TRBD1	TRBJ1-2	TGTGCCAGCAGGCCTTCGGGACAGGGGATTTATGGCTACACCTTC	CASRPSGQGIYGYTF
TRBV5-5	NA	NA	TRBJ1-5	TGTGCCAGCAGCTTTTTAGGGGGTGGCAATCAGCCCCAGCATTTT	CASSFLGGGNQPQHF
TRBV5-1	NA	TRBD2	TRBJ2-7	TGCGCCAGCAGCCAAGGACTAGCGGGAGCCTACGAGCAGTACTTC	CASSQGLAGAYEQYF
TRBV7-2	once	NA	TRBJ1-2	TGTGCCAGCAGCTTAGGGGCAGGATCTAACTATGGCTACACCTTC	CASSLGAGSNYGYTF
TRBV24-1	NA	TRBD1	TRBJ2-1	TGTGCCACCAGCGACAGGGGAAAAATCAATGAGCAGTTCTTC	CATSDRGKINEQFF
TRBV20-1	NA	TRBD2	TRBJ2-7	TGCAGTGCTAGTCGACCGGGACTACACACCTACGTTCACACCTACGAGCAGTACTTC	CSASRPGLHTYVHTYEQYF
TRBV4-1	once	NA	TRBJ2-7	TGCGCCAGCAGCCAAACGGGAGCGATCCACGAGCAGTACTTC	CASSQTGAIHEQYF
TRBV18	NA	NA	TRBJ1-1	TGTGCCAGCTCACCATCCCCAGAAAACACTGAAGCTTTCTTT	CASSPSPENTEAFF
TRBV7-2	once	NA	TRBJ1-1	TGTGCCAGCAGTAGGGGGTGGACTGAAGCTTTCTTT	CASSRGWTEAFF
TRBV5-1	NA	NA	TRBJ2-2	TGCGCCAGCAGCGCGCGGGCGGGGCCACTAGTGGAGCTGTTTTTT	CASSARAGPLVELFF
TRBV6-5	NA	NA	TRBJ1-6	TGTGCCAGCAGTTACTTATTATCACCCCTCCACTTT	CASSYLLSPLHF
TRBV5-6	NA	TRBD1	TRBJ1-5	TGTGCCAGCAGTCCAAGGGGGCCGTATAGCAATCAGCCCCAGCATTTT	CASSPRGPYSNQPQHF
TRBV19	NA	TRBD1	TRBJ1-1	TGTGCCAGTAGTATCAGGACAGGAGGGAGCACTGAAGCTTTCTTT	CASSIRTGGSTEAFF
TRBV12-3/TRBV12-4	NA	NA	TRBJ2-7	TGTGCCAGCAGTTTGGAGTTAAGCGAGCAGTACTTC	CASSLELSEQYF
TRBV7-8	NA	TRBD1	TRBJ1-5	TGTGCCAGCAGCTTAGGGTATTTCAGGGGGCGGAATCAGCCCCAGCATTTT	CASSLGYFRGRNQPQHF
TRBV4-1	NA	TRBD1	TRBJ1-2	TGCGCCAGCAGCCTCGACAGGGGGCGCGGCTACACCTTC	CASSLDRGRGYTF
TRBV6-5	once	NA	TRBJ2-7	TGTGCCAGCAGGGAGCCCTACGAGCAGTACTTC	CASREPYEQYF
TRBV9	NA	NA	TRBJ2-2	TGTGCCAGCAGCGGCTACCAGGGGGGATTTGAGGAGCTGTTTTTT	CASSGYQGGFEELFF
TRBV25-1	once	NA	TRBJ1-2	TGTGCCAGCAGTGAATATGGGGGGGGCTATGGCTACACCTTC	CASSEYGGGYGYTF
TRBV30	NA	NA	TRBJ2-3	TGTGCCTGGAGTACGCCGCAGGGGAGAGGGCAGTATTTT	CAWSTPQGRGQYF
TRBV10-3	NA	TRBD1	TRBJ1-1	TGTGCCATCAGGGGGACAGGGGGCTTGAACACTGAAGCTTTCTTT	CAIRGTGGLNTEAFF
TRBV9	NA	NA	TRBJ1-2	TGTGCCAGCAGCACCTCGACGGAGAGAGACTATGGCTACACCTTC	CASSTSTERDYGYTF
TRBV2	NA	TRBD1	TRBJ2-2	TGTGCCACCGAGACAGGGTACGACGGGGAGCTGTTTTTT	CATETGYDGELFF
TRBV5-1	NA	TRBD1	TRBJ2-7	TGCGCCAGCAGCTACTGGGACAGAGGCTACGAGCAGTACTTC	CASSYWDRGYEQYF
TRBV6-2/TRBV6-3	NA	NA	TRBJ1-5	TGTGCCAGCAGTTATCGTATCTCGCGGCAGCCCCAGCATTTT	CASSYRISRQPQHF
TRBV11-1	NA	NA	TRBJ1-3	TGTGCCAGCAGCTTAGATAAGGGGCCGGGAAACACCATATATTTT	CASSLDKGPGNTIYF
TRBV10-2	NA	TRBD2	TRBJ2-2	TGCGCCAGCAGTGTGTGGATAGCGGGCGGCACCGGGGAGCTGTTTTTT	CASSVWIAGGTGELFF
TRBV5-1	NA	NA	TRBJ2-7	TGCGCCAGCAGCTTATCTAGCGAATCCTACGAGCAGTACTTC	CASSLSSESYEQYF
TRBV9	NA	TRBD1	TRBJ2-6	TGTGCCAGCAGTGGGACAGGGGGAGCGGGGGCCAACGTCCTGACTTTC	CASSGTGGAGANVLTF
TRBV3-1/TRBV3-2	NA	TRBD1	TRBJ1-2	TGTGCCAGCAGCCAAGACCCTTTACAGGGGATAGATGGCTACACCTTC	CASSQDPLQGIDGYTF
TRBV4-3	NA	TRBD1	TRBJ2-7	TGCGCCAGCAGCCAAGAAGGGACAGGGTACTACGAGCAGTACTTC	CASSQEGTGYYEQYF
TRBV28	NA	NA	TRBJ1-2	TGTGCCAGCACAACAGGGTTTGAAGGCTACACCTTC	CASTTGFEGYTF
TRBV4-1	NA	NA	TRBJ1-4	TGCGCCAGCAGCCAAGTGGCGGGGGCTAATGAAAAACTGTTTTTT	CASSQVAGANEKLFF
TRBV7-2	NA	TRBD1	TRBJ1-2	TGTGCCAGCAGTTCCGACAGGGGGCTTGGCTACACCTTC	CASSSDRGLGYTF
TRBV12-3/TRBV12-4	NA	NA	TRBJ2-7	TGTGCCAGCAGTTTCGGACTTATATACGAGCAGTACTTC	CASSFGLIYEQYF
TRBV3-1/TRBV3-2	NA	TRBD2	TRBJ2-7	TGTGCCAGCAGCCAAGATGCGGCGGGAGGGCTGTACTTC	CASSQDAAGGLYF
TRBV5-4	NA	NA	TRBJ2-5	TGTGCCAGCAGCTTGCAGAACCTTCCCTCAGAGACCCAGTACTTC	CASSLQNLPSETQYF
TRBV19	NA	NA	TRBJ2-5	TGTGCCAGTTCCCCACAGGCAGTATACGCGGAGACCCAGTACTTC	CASSPQAVYAETQYF
TRBV5-4	once	TRBD1	TRBJ1-3	TGTGCCAGCAGCTCCATGACAGGGGGCAGTGGAAACACCATATATTTT	CASSSMTGGSGNTIYF
TRBV5-1	NA	NA	TRBJ1-1	TGCGCCAGCAGCGAAAATACACCGGGAAACACTGAAGCTTTCTTT	CASSENTPGNTEAFF